A single sample gave rise to the 3 T cell receptor beta chains below, sequenced in a study of blood T cell repertoires in COVID-19. Clones were read by immunoSEQ multiplex PCR, and TCRdb kept only the in-frame ones, dropping some. The repertoire holds approximately 350,000 clones, with 83% as singletons. The sequencing sample was made of peripheral blood. The receptors were gathered from a man aged 30 to 39 with active or convalescent COVID-19.

The chain joins TRBV2 to TRBJ2-7; 7 bases match TRBD1. The CDR3 runs 14 residues. Germline CDR1 reads SNHLY; CDR2 reads FYNNEI. Trimming at V came to 6 bases and at J to 0 bases, leaving 5 bases not matched to a gene. CDR3 amino acids: CASSMDRSSYEQYF. For the CDR3, the DNA is TGTGCCAGCAGCATGGACAGGAGCTCCTACGAGCAGTACTTC.

J is TRBJ1-2 and V is TRBV20-1, with a weak D call TRBD1 (6 bases). The ends were cut back, 5 bases at V and 8 bases at J, with 12 bases in the middle. In germline, CDR1 is DFQATT, CDR2 SNEGSKA (reference sequence). CDR3 length: 11 residues. CDR3 sequence: CSASPQGGYTF. The CDR3 DNA follows: TGCAGTGCTTCACCCCAGGGGGGCTACACCTTC.

This clone has a single count. The V and J genes are TRBV24-1 and TRBJ2-1, with 8 bases identical to TRBD2. This CDR3 contains 16 residues. CDR1 and CDR2 from the germline V gene are KGHDR and SFDVKD. Losses at the gene ends were 4 bases for V and 1 base for J; bases not matched to a gene: 5. The CDR3 nucleotides are TGTGCCACCAGTGACCCGGGGGGGGCATCCTACAATGAGCAGTTCTTC. Its translation is CATSDPGGASYNEQFF.